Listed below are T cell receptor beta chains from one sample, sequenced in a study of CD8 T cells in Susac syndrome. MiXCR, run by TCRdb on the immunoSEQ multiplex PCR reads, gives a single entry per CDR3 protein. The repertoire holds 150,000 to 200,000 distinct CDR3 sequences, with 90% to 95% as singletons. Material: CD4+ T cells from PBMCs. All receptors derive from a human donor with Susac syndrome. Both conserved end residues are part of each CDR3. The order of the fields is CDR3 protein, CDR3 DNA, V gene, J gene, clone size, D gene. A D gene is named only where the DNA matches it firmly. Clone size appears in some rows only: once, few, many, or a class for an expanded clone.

CDR3 protein: CSASHGQGFNEQFF
CDR3 DNA: TGCAGTGCTAGCCACGGACAGGGGTTCAATGAGCAGTTCTTC
V gene: TRBV20-1
J gene: TRBJ2-1
clone size: NA
D gene: TRBD1

CDR3 protein: CSARDQLRGNTIYF
CDR3 DNA: TGCAGTGCTAGAGATCAGCTGAGAGGAAACACCATATATTTT
V gene: TRBV20-1
J gene: TRBJ1-3
clone size: NA
D gene: NA

CDR3 protein: CASRNRPGGITDTQYF
CDR3 DNA: TGCGCCAGCAGAAACCGACCAGGGGGCATCACAGATACGCAGTATTTT
V gene: TRBV5-1
J gene: TRBJ2-3
clone size: NA
D gene: TRBD1

CDR3 protein: CSASGSRGSSYNEQFF
CDR3 DNA: TGCAGTGCTAGCGGTAGCCGGGGGAGCTCCTACAATGAGCAGTTCTTC
V gene: TRBV20-1
J gene: TRBJ2-1
clone size: NA
D gene: NA

CDR3 protein: CAWSVRLNEKLFF
CDR3 DNA: TGTGCCTGGAGTGTACGGCTTAACGAAAAACTGTTTTTT
V gene: TRBV30
J gene: TRBJ1-4
clone size: NA
D gene: NA

CDR3 protein: CASSYSGLAPDEQYF
CDR3 DNA: TGTGCCAGTAGTTACTCCGGACTAGCGCCGGACGAGCAGTACTTC
V gene: TRBV19
J gene: TRBJ2-7
clone size: NA
D gene: TRBD2

CDR3 protein: CASSTDSYEQYF
CDR3 DNA: TGTGCCAGCAGCACCGATTCCTACGAGCAGTACTTC
V gene: TRBV2
J gene: TRBJ2-7
clone size: NA
D gene: NA

CDR3 protein: CAISEPGGRDEQYF
CDR3 DNA: TGTGCCATCAGTGAGCCAGGGGGCAGGGACGAGCAGTACTTC
V gene: TRBV10-3
J gene: TRBJ2-7
clone size: NA
D gene: TRBD1

CDR3 protein: CASSFRQGETQYF
CDR3 DNA: TGTGCCAGCAGTTTTCGGCAGGGAGAGACCCAGTACTTC
V gene: TRBV12-3/TRBV12-4
J gene: TRBJ2-5
clone size: NA
D gene: NA

CDR3 protein: CASSPGGRDAGELFF
CDR3 DNA: TGTGCCAGCAGCCCTGGAGGGAGGGATGCCGGGGAGCTGTTTTTT
V gene: TRBV7-3
J gene: TRBJ2-2
clone size: NA
D gene: TRBD2

CDR3 protein: CSAIETAPYEQYF
CDR3 DNA: TGCAGTGCTATAGAGACAGCCCCCTACGAGCAGTACTTC
V gene: TRBV20-1
J gene: TRBJ2-7
clone size: NA
D gene: NA

CDR3 protein: CASSEGTGELFF
CDR3 DNA: TGTGCCAGCAGTGAAGGCACCGGGGAGCTGTTTTTT
V gene: TRBV2
J gene: TRBJ2-2
clone size: once
D gene: NA

CDR3 protein: CASSPYGQRNTEAFF
CDR3 DNA: TGTGCCAGTAGTCCCTACGGACAACGGAACACTGAAGCTTTCTTT
V gene: TRBV19
J gene: TRBJ1-1
clone size: NA
D gene: NA

CDR3 protein: CSGDRGGETQYF
CDR3 DNA: TGCAGCGGGGACAGGGGAGGAGAGACCCAGTACTTC
V gene: TRBV29-1
J gene: TRBJ2-5
clone size: NA
D gene: TRBD1

CDR3 protein: CASSVGQLGGRQFF
CDR3 DNA: TGTGCCAGCAGTGTCGGACAGTTGGGGGGGCGTCAGTTCTTC
V gene: TRBV2
J gene: TRBJ2-1
clone size: NA
D gene: NA

CDR3 protein: CASSQRQGDYGYTF
CDR3 DNA: TGCGCCAGCAGCCAGAGACAGGGGGATTATGGCTACACCTTC
V gene: TRBV4-1
J gene: TRBJ1-2
clone size: NA
D gene: TRBD1

CDR3 protein: CATSRDLPDTQYF
CDR3 DNA: TGTGCCACCAGCAGAGATCTCCCGGATACGCAGTATTTT
V gene: TRBV15
J gene: TRBJ2-3
clone size: once
D gene: NA

CDR3 protein: CASSQEGSVYPYEQYF
CDR3 DNA: TGTGCCAGCAGCCAGGAAGGTAGCGTCTATCCCTACGAGCAGTACTTC
V gene: TRBV21-1
J gene: TRBJ2-7
clone size: NA
D gene: NA

CDR3 protein: CSAKSLTGFYEQYF
CDR3 DNA: TGCAGTGCCAAGTCATTGACAGGGTTCTACGAGCAGTACTTC
V gene: TRBV20-1
J gene: TRBJ2-7
clone size: NA
D gene: TRBD1

CDR3 protein: CASSLTDRGHQPQHF
CDR3 DNA: TGCGCCAGCAGCCTAACTGACAGGGGGCATCAGCCCCAGCATTTT
V gene: TRBV4-1
J gene: TRBJ1-5
clone size: NA
D gene: TRBD1

CDR3 protein: CAISESGRENEQYF
CDR3 DNA: TGTGCCATCAGTGAGTCTGGCAGGGAGAACGAGCAGTACTTC
V gene: TRBV10-3
J gene: TRBJ2-7
clone size: NA
D gene: NA

CDR3 protein: CASSVDGGSGANVLTF
CDR3 DNA: TGTGCCAGCAGCGTAGATGGCGGCTCTGGGGCCAACGTCCTGACTTTC
V gene: TRBV9
J gene: TRBJ2-6
clone size: few
D gene: NA

CDR3 protein: CASSEGEQYF
CDR3 DNA: TGTGCCAGCAGTGAGGGCGAGCAGTACTTC
V gene: TRBV2
J gene: TRBJ2-7
clone size: once
D gene: NA

CDR3 protein: CASSLVVQETQYF
CDR3 DNA: TGCGCCAGCAGCTTGGTAGTACAAGAGACCCAGTACTTC
V gene: TRBV5-1
J gene: TRBJ2-5
clone size: NA
D gene: NA

CDR3 protein: CASSQEGREPYNEQFF
CDR3 DNA: TGTGCCAGCAGCCAAGAGGGACGGGAACCCTACAATGAGCAGTTCTTC
V gene: TRBV3-1
J gene: TRBJ2-1
clone size: NA
D gene: NA

CDR3 protein: CASTTTAANTGELFF
CDR3 DNA: TGTGCCAGCACCACGACAGCAGCGAACACCGGGGAGCTGTTTTTT
V gene: TRBV7-9
J gene: TRBJ2-2
clone size: NA
D gene: NA

CDR3 protein: CASFEEPGQDSYEQYF
CDR3 DNA: TGTGCCAGCTTCGAGGAACCGGGACAGGACTCCTACGAGCAGTACTTC
V gene: TRBV21-1
J gene: TRBJ2-7
clone size: NA
D gene: NA

CDR3 protein: CAISGPGQENSPLHF
CDR3 DNA: TGTGCCATCAGTGGACCGGGACAGGAAAATTCACCCCTCCACTTT
V gene: TRBV10-3
J gene: TRBJ1-6
clone size: NA
D gene: TRBD1

CDR3 protein: CASSLGGGLNTEAFF
CDR3 DNA: TGTGCCAGCAGTCTCGGGGGGGGACTGAACACTGAAGCTTTCTTT
V gene: TRBV6-5
J gene: TRBJ1-1
clone size: NA
D gene: NA

CDR3 protein: CASSPSGRGGLDEQFF
CDR3 DNA: TGCGCCAGCAGCCCTTCGGGGCGGGGGGGCCTTGATGAGCAGTTCTTC
V gene: TRBV5-1
J gene: TRBJ2-1
clone size: NA
D gene: TRBD2

CDR3 protein: CASSHLKATGDNSPLHF
CDR3 DNA: TGTGCCAGCAGCCATCTGAAGGCGACAGGGGATAATTCACCCCTCCACTTT
V gene: TRBV27
J gene: TRBJ1-6
clone size: once
D gene: TRBD1

CDR3 protein: CASSYPPGTGGIGAFF
CDR3 DNA: TGTGCCAGCAGTTACCCTCCCGGGACAGGGGGAATAGGAGCTTTCTTT
V gene: TRBV28
J gene: TRBJ1-1
clone size: NA
D gene: TRBD1

CDR3 protein: CASGDYSYEQYF
CDR3 DNA: TGTGCCAGTGGGGACTACTCCTACGAGCAGTACTTC
V gene: TRBV27
J gene: TRBJ2-7
clone size: once
D gene: TRBD2

CDR3 protein: CASSHSSSYEQYF
CDR3 DNA: TGTGCCAGCAGTCACTCGAGCTCCTACGAGCAGTACTTC
V gene: TRBV3-1
J gene: TRBJ2-7
clone size: NA
D gene: NA

CDR3 protein: CASSPSGFEQFF
CDR3 DNA: TGTGCCAGCAGCCCTAGCGGGTTTGAGCAGTTCTTC
V gene: TRBV7-8
J gene: TRBJ2-1
clone size: NA
D gene: TRBD2

CDR3 protein: CASSPRVGGTWETQYF
CDR3 DNA: TGTGCCAGCAGCCCCCGTGTGGGGGGAACATGGGAGACCCAGTACTTC
V gene: TRBV3-1
J gene: TRBJ2-5
clone size: NA
D gene: NA

CDR3 protein: CASSPRTTPRDEQFF
CDR3 DNA: TGTGCCAGCAGCCCGAGGACTACTCCTAGGGATGAGCAGTTCTTC
V gene: TRBV7-2
J gene: TRBJ2-1
clone size: NA
D gene: NA

CDR3 protein: CAISEAYGQGAGNTIYF
CDR3 DNA: TGTGCCATCAGTGAGGCTTATGGGCAGGGGGCTGGAAACACCATATATTTT
V gene: TRBV10-3
J gene: TRBJ1-3
clone size: NA
D gene: TRBD1

CDR3 protein: CASAGTGETQYF
CDR3 DNA: TGTGCCAGCGCCGGGACAGGGGAGACCCAGTACTTC
V gene: TRBV6-1
J gene: TRBJ2-5
clone size: once
D gene: TRBD1

CDR3 protein: CASSLLRGSYNEQFF
CDR3 DNA: TGTGCCAGCAGCTTACTCCGCGGTTCCTACAATGAGCAGTTCTTC
V gene: TRBV11-2
J gene: TRBJ2-1
clone size: once
D gene: NA

CDR3 protein: CASSVPSGGAGETQYF
CDR3 DNA: TGCGCCAGCAGCGTACCTAGCGGGGGGGCCGGGGAGACCCAGTACTTC
V gene: TRBV5-1
J gene: TRBJ2-5
clone size: NA
D gene: TRBD2

CDR3 protein: CSVNLAGGPHEQYF
CDR3 DNA: TGCAGCGTGAACTTGGCGGGAGGGCCCCACGAGCAGTACTTC
V gene: TRBV29-1
J gene: TRBJ2-7
clone size: once
D gene: TRBD2

CDR3 protein: CSVVTLANTEAFF
CDR3 DNA: TGCAGCGTCGTTACATTAGCGAACACTGAAGCTTTCTTT
V gene: TRBV29-1
J gene: TRBJ1-1
clone size: NA
D gene: NA

CDR3 protein: CASSLMTSGRYEQYF
CDR3 DNA: TGTGCCAGCAGCTTGATGACTAGCGGGCGGTACGAGCAGTACTTC
V gene: TRBV5-4
J gene: TRBJ2-7
clone size: once
D gene: TRBD2

CDR3 protein: CASSSGSWAYEQYF
CDR3 DNA: TGTGCCAGCAGTTCCGGGTCCTGGGCGTATGAGCAGTACTTC
V gene: TRBV28
J gene: TRBJ2-7
clone size: NA
D gene: NA